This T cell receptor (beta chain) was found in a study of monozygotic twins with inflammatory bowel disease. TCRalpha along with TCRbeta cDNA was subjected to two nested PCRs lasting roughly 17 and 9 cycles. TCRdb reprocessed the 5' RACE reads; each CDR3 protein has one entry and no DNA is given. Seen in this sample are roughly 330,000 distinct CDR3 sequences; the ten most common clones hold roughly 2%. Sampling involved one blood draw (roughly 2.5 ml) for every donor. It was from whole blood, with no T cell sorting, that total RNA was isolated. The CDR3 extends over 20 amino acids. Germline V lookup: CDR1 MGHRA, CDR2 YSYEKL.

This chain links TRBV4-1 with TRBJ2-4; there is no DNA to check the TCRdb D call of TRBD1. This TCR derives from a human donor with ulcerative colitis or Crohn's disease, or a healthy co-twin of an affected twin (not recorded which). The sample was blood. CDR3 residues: CASSQEPSDRTDLAKNIQYF.